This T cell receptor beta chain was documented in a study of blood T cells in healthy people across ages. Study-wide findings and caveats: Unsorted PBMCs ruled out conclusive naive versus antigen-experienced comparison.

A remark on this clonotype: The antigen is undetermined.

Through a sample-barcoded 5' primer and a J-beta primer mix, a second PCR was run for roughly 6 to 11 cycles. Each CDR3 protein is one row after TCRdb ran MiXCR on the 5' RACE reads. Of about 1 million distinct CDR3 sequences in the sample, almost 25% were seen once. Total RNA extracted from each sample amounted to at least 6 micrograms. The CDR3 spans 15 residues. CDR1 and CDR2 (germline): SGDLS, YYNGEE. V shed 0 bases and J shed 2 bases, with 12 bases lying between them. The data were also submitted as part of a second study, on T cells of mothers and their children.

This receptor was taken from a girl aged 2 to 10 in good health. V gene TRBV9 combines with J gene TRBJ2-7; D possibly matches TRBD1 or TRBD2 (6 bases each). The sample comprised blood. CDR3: CASSVGGGTTYEQYF. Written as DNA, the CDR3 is TGTGCCAGCAGCGTAGGAGGCGGGACAACCTACGAGCAGTACTTC.